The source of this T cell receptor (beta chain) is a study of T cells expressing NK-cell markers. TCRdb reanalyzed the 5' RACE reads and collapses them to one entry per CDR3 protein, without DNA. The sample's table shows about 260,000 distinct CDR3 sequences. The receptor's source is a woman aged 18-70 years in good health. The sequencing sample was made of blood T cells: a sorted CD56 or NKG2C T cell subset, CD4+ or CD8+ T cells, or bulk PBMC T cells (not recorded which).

The chain's CDR3 is CASARPAGVQETQYF. The chain joins TRBV28 to TRBJ2-5; the D gene TCRdb calls, TRBD2, cannot be checked with no DNA. Germline V lookup: CDR1 MDHEN, CDR2 SYDVKM. This CDR3 has 15 residues.